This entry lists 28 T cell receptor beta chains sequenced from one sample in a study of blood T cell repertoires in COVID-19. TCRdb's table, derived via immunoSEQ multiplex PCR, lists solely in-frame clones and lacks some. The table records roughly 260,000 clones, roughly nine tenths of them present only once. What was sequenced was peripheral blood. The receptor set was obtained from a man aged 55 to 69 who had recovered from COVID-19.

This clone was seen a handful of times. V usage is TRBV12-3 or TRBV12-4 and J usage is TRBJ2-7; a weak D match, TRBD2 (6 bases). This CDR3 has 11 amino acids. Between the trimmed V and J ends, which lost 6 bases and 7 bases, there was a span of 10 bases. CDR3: CASSRAGEQYF. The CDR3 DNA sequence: TGTGCCAGCAGCCGGGCGGGGGAGCAGTACTTC.

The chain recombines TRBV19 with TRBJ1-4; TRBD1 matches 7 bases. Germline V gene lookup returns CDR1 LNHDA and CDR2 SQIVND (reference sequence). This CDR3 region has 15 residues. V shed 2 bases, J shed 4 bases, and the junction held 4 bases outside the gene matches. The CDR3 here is CASSIPGQSNEKLFF. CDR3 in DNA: TGTGCCAGTAGTATACCGGGACAGAGTAATGAAAAACTGTTTTTT.

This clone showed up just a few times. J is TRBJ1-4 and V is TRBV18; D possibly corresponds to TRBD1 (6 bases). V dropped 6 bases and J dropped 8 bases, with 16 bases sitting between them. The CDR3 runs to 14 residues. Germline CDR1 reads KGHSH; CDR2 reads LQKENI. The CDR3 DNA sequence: TGTGCCAGCTCCCCAAGGGGGACCGACGAAAAACTGTTTTTT. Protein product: CASSPRGTDEKLFF.

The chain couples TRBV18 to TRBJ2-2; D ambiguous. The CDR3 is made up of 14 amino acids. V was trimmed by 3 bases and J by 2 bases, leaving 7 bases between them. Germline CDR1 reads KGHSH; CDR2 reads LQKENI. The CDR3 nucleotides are TGTGCCAGCTCACCTACTAAAAACACCGGGGAGCTGTTTTTT. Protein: CASSPTKNTGELFF.

CDR3 in amino acids: CASSQDIGTGSKVAQYF. CDR3 DNA: TGCGCCAGCAGCCAAGATATAGGGACAGGGTCAAAGGTAGCCCAGTACTTC. The genes are TRBV4-1 and TRBJ2-5, with 9 bases fitting TRBD1. Germline V gene lookup returns CDR1 MGHRA and CDR2 YSYEKL. This CDR3 region has 17 residues. Trimming took 0 bases from V and 9 from J; bases not matched to a gene: 14.

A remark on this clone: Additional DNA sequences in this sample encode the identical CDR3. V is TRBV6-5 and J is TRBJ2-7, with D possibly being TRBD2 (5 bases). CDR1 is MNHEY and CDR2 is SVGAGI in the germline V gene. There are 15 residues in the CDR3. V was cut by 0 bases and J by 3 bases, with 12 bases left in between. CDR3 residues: CASSYSRSGSYEQYF. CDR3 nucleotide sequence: TGTGCCAGCAGTTACTCGAGGAGTGGGAGCTACGAGCAGTACTTC.

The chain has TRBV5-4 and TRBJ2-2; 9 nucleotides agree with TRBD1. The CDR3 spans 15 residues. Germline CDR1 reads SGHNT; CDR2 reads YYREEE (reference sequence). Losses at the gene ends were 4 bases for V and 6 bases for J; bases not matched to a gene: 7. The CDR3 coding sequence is TGTGCCAGCAGCCCTAGACAGGGGGTTTCCGGGGAGCTGTTTTTT. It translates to CASSPRQGVSGELFF.

The CDR3 sequence: CASSLRGTSGVYEQYF. The CDR3 DNA follows: TGTGCCAGCAGTTTGAGGGGGACTAGCGGGGTCTACGAGCAGTACTTC. J is TRBJ2-7 and V is TRBV6-5, with TRBD2 matching 13 bases. The CDR3 is 16 amino acids. CDR1 is MNHEY and CDR2 is SVGAGI in the germline V gene. With 4 bases clipped from V and 3 bases from J, the junction kept 6 bases outside the gene matches.

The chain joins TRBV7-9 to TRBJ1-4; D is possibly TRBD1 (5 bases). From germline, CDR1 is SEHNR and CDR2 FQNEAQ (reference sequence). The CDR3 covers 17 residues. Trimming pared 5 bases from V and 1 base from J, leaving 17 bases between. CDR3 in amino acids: CASSLSGRGVTNEKLFF. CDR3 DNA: TGTGCCAGCAGCCTGTCTGGGAGGGGAGTAACTAATGAAAAACTGTTTTTT.

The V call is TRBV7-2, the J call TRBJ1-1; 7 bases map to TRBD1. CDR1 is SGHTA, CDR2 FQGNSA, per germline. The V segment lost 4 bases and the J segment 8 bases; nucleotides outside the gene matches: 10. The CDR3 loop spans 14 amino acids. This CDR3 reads CASSSPDRREEAFF. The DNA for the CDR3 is TGTGCCAGCAGCTCGCCGGACAGGCGAGAGGAAGCTTTCTTT.

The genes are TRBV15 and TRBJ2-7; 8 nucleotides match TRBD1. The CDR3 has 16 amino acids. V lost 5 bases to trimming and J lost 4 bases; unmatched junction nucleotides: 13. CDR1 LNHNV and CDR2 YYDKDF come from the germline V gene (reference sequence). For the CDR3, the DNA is TGTGCCACCAGCGATTTCGACAGGGGTGCGTCTTACGAGCAGTACTTC. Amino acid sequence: CATSDFDRGASYEQYF.

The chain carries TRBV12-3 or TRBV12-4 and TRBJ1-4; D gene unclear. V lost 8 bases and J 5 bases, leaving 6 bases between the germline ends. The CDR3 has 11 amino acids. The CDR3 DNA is TGTGCCAGCGGTCAGAATGAAAAACTGTTTTTT. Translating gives CASGQNEKLFF.

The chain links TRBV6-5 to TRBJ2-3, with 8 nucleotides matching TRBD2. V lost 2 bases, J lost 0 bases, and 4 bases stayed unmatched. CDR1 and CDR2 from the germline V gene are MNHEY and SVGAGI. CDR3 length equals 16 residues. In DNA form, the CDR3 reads TGTGCCAGCAGTTACGTTAGCGGGGTGAGCACAGATACGCAGTATTTT. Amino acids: CASSYVSGVSTDTQYF.

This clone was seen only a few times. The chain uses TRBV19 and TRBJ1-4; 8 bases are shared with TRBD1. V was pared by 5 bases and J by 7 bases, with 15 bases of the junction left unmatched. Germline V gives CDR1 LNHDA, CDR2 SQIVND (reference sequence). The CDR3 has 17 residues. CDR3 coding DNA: TGTGCCAGTAGTGTAGGGCAGGGGGCGCGTCTTGGTGAAAAACTGTTTTTT. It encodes CASSVGQGARLGEKLFF.

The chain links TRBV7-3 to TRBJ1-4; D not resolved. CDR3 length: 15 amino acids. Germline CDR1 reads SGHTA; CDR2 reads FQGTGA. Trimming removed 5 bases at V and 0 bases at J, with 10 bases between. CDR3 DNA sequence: TGTGCCAGCAGCCGGGAGGGAACAACTAATGAAAAACTGTTTTTT. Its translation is CASSREGTTNEKLFF.

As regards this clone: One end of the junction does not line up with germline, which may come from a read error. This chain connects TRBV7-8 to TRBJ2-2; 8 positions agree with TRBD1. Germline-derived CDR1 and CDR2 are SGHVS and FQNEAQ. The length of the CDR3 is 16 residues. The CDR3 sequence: CASSPRTGLNSGELFF. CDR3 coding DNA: TGTGCCAGCAGCCCCCGGACAGGGCTGAACTCCGGGGAGCTGTTTTTT.

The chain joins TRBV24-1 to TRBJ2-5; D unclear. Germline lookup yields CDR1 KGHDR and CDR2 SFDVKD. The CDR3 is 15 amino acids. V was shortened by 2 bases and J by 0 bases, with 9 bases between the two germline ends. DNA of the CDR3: TGTGCCACCAGTGATTCCTACTTGTACCAAGAGACCCAGTACTTC. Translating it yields CATSDSYLYQETQYF.

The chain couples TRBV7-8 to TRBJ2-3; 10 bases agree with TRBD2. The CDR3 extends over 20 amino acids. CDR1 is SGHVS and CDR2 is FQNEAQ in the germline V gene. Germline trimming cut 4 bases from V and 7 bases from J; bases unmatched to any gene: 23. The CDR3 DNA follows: TGTGCCAGCAGCTCTAGAGTAATCGGTTCAGCGGGGGGGCTGAGGTATACGCAGTATTTT. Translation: CASSSRVIGSAGGLRYTQYF.

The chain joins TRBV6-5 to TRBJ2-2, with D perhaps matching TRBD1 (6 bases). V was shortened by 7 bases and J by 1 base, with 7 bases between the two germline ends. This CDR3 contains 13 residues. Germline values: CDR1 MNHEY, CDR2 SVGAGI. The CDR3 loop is CASKTGNTGELFF. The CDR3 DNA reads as TGTGCCAGCAAGACAGGGAACACCGGGGAGCTGTTTTTT.

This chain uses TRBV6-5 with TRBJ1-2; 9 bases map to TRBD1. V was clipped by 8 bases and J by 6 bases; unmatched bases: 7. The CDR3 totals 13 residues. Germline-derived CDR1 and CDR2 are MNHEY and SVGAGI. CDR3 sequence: CASGVGTGNGYTF. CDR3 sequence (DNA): TGTGCCAGCGGGGTCGGGACAGGGAATGGCTACACCTTC.

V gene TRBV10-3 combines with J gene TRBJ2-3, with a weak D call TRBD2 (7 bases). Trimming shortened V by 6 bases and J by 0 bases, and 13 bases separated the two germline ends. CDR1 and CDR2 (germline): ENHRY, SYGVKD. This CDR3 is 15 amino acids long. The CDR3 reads CAIRGGPSSTDTQYF. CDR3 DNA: TGTGCCATCAGGGGGGGGCCTTCGAGCACAGATACGCAGTATTTT.

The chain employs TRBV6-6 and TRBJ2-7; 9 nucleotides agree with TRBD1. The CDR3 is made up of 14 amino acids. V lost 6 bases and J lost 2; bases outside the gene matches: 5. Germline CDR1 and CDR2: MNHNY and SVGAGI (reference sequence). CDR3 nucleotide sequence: TGTGCCAGCAGATCAACAGGGGGCCCCTACGAGCAGTACTTC. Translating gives CASRSTGGPYEQYF.

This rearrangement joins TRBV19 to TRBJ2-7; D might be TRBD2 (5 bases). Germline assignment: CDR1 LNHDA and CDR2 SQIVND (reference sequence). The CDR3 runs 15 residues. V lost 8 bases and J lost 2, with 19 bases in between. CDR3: CASASSGMLTYEQYF. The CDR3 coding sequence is TGTGCCAGTGCCTCCTCCGGGATGCTGACCTACGAGCAGTACTTC.

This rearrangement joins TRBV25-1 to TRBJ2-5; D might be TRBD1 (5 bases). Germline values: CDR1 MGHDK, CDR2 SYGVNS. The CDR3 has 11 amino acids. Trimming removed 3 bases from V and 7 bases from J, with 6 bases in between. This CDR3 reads CASSDRGTQYF. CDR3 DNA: TGTGCCAGCAGTGATAGGGGGACCCAGTACTTC.

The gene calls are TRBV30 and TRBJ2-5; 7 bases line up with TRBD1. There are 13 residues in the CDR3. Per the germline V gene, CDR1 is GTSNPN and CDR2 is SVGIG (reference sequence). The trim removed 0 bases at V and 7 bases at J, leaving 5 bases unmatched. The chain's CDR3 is CAWSVEGAMTQYF. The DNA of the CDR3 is TGTGCCTGGAGTGTAGAGGGGGCAATGACCCAGTACTTC.

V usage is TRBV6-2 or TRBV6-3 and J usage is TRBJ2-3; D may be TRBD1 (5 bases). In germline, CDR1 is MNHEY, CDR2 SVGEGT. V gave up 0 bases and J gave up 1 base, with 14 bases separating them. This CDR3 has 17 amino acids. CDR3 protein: CASSYSPDRPRTDTQYF. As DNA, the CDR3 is TGTGCCAGCAGTTACTCTCCAGACAGACCCCGCACAGATACGCAGTATTTT.

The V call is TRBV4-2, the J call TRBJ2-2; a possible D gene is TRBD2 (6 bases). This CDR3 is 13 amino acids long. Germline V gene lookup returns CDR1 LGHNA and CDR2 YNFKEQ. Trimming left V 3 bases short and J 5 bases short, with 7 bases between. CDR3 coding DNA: TGTGCCAGCAGCCATGCGGGGACCGGGGAGCTGTTTTTT. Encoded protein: CASSHAGTGELFF.

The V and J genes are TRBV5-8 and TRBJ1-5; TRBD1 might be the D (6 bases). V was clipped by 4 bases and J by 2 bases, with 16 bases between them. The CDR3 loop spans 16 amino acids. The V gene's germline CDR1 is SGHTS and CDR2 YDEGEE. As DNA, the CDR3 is TGTGCCAGCAGCCCATGGACAGTTGGGGGCAATCAGCCCCAGCATTTT. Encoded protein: CASSPWTVGGNQPQHF. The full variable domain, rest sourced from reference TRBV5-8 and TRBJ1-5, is EAGVTQSPTHLIKTRGQQATLRCSPISGHTSVYWYQQALGLGLQFLLWYDEGEERNRGNFPPRFSGRQFPNYSSELNVNALELEDSALYLCASSPWTVGGNQPQHFGDGTRLSIL.